The present T cell receptor (beta chain) was sequenced within a study of Tregs in tolerant kidney transplant recipients (dated by TCRdb to the late 2010s). Background for the entire study: The transplants used related donors with nonmyeloablative bone marrow transplantation, and mixed chimerism in the human trials was transient. The study applied TCRbeta sequencing to find donor-specific regulatory T cells before combined kidney and bone marrow transplantation and then followed those same cells after transplant.

For TCRbeta CDR3 sequencing, genomic DNA was extracted from sorted cells using the QIAGEN DNeasy Blood and Tissue Kit. High-throughput TCRbeta CDR3 sequencing was carried out commercially through immunoSEQ, with PCR amplification with bias correction and internal controls included. Per the original workflow: Unique productive TCRbeta sequences were defined by CDR3 nucleotide sequence when primers matched and otherwise by CDR3 amino acid sequence together with Vbeta and Jbeta genes. To correct sorting error, sequences shared between sorted populations at a frequency ratio of 2:1 or less were removed; the rest were assigned to the higher population. A sequence counted as donor-reactive if, in CFSE-low cells, the sequence had a frequency of at least 0.01% and was expanded at least 5-fold compared with unstimulated cells. Jensen-Shannon divergence calculated on the top 100 TCRbeta sequences ranked by frequency was used to measure repertoire divergence. For samples with multiple sequencing runs, sorting error was corrected in each run separately before the runs were combined. Here the immuneACCESS table is served through TCRdb, limited to in-frame sequences with V and J called. Missing clones are a known gap in these copies; in checked studies unresolved V genes cover under half, and the rest lacks a known reason. D and trimming come from the DNA, and the V and J calls and clone size come from that table. The sample table shows 62,000 or so clones, and 98% are seen once. Of the sample, 0.34% is held by the ten largest clones.

Summary of the overall study and its limitations: Because the PCR primers were changed over time for some patients, nucleotide-level comparison could not be performed across the samples from those patients. The study was constrained by small patient numbers, and validation of the findings is required in larger populations and under other immunosuppression protocols. Biological reproducibility was not directly assessed, although technical replication error appeared to be minimal. The most biologically relevant and donor-specific TCRbeta repertoire appeared to be identified by expanding Tregs with activated donor B cells. Donor-specific Treg expansion exceeded global Treg expansion in tolerant patients, suggesting antigen-driven rather than nonspecific expansion.

Taken with the paper, the label for time point translates to: blood sample drawn before combined kidney and bone marrow transplant. Unstimulated Tregs (CD4+CD25+CD127-), CD4+ non-Tregs (CD4+CD25-), CD4 and CD8 cells were FACS-sorted from thawed PBMCs. Thawed PBMCs were rested overnight at 37 degrees C with 200 to 250 IU/ml IL-2 before Treg sorting. The patients were a handful of recipients of combined kidney and bone marrow transplants from the ITN036ST trial, and samples were available only for these trial subjects. Healthy control blood was separated into PBMCs by Ficoll density gradient and cryopreserved, and patient PBMCs were collected both before and after transplant. V was cut back by 2 bases and J by 9 bases, leaving a gap of 12 bases between them. CDR1 and CDR2 (SGHRS, YFSETQ) derive from the germline V gene. Inclusive of the bounding cysteine and phenylalanine, the CDR3 is 13 residues long. Only CDR3 DNA remains: 39 bases, in frame from the first base.

Comment on this clone: Its antigen is still unknown. No per-base quality is available; no much larger clone lies one base away.

Here the chain combines TRBV5-1 and TRBJ2-1; the D gene is perhaps TRBD1, from 5 matching bases. Material: Tregs from blood, obtained before the transplant. This clonotype originated in a human donor who received a combined kidney and bone marrow transplant. The base sequence is TGCGCCAGCAGCTTCCCCAGGGTGGGTGAGCAGTTCTTC. Translated, this gives CASSFPRVGEQFF.